A single T cell receptor beta chain is shown here with its context. Relative to its sample, this clonotype is medium-sized (0.01 to 0.1%). Its binding antigen is unknown. Base qualities are not at hand, and no much larger clone is one base apart. The record originates from a study of T cell repertoires in aging, cancer and after chemotherapy (dated by TCRdb to the late 2010s). As for the study more broadly: Six donor age groups were covered, ranging from 30 or younger up to 70 or older, and each group contained at least three individuals. Control TCR repertoires from healthy donors were recorded over several months to years, and clear clonal overlap was observed across re-sampling. The complete dataset included about 9.1 million TCR reads. To look at immunoaging and at how T cells reconstitute after chemotherapy, the study profiled TCR beta repertoires in peripheral blood from both healthy donors and cancer patients. Alongside 95 to 100 healthy donors serving as a reference group, the cohort included roughly 220 cancer patients, of whom more than 90 had hematological cancers and 110 to 140 had solid cancers.

TCR beta rearrangements were amplified from genomic DNA isolated from peripheral blood, not from sorted cells or RNA. Rearranged TRB sequences spanning V, D and J segments were amplified by multiplex touch-down PCR using a mixed TRB-A/B primer pool. Illumina adapters and sample indices were attached to the amplicons in two consecutive PCR reactions using Phusion HS II polymerase. After gel purification with the NucleoSpin Gel and PCR Clean-up kit, the amplicons were checked using Qubit and an Agilent 2100 Bioanalyzer. Sequencing of libraries was carried out on an Illumina MiSeq in 600-cycle, single-indexed, paired-end runs. The authors' pipeline ran thus. Processing of the TRB sequences was carried out with MiXCR versions 2.12 and 3.0.5. Each unique CDR3 nucleotide sequence counted as one clone, and only productive sequences with at least two reads were retained. Repertoire metrics included Shannon diversity, evenness, clonality (one minus evenness), and alpha-parameterized diversity profiles from alpha 0 to 5. The IGoR algorithm was used to calculate generation probabilities of clones in the paired pre- and post-chemotherapy samples. TCRdb reprocessing: public reads trimmed at Q25 with fastp, clones called with MiXCR, in-frame beta chains kept. Here each entry gathers all rows of one CDR3 protein and keeps the most common genes and DNA. TCRdb, not the original authors, processed these V and J calls. For this sample the table gives thousands of distinct CDR3 sequences, of which about 31% were detected only once. Over 45% of the sample is held by the ten biggest clonotypes.

V and J lose 7 bases and 6 bases, and a span of 25 bases separates them. From the cysteine through the phenylalanine, the CDR3 covers 17 amino acids. The retained sequence is limited to the CDR3, 51 bases, with the frame set at the first base. Looking up the germline V gene (reference sequence) yields CDR1 LNHDA and CDR2 SQIVND. On the study overall, not on this receptor specifically: Untreated patients with hematological or solid cancers showed significantly lower blood TCR diversity and higher clonality than age-matched healthy donors. It was noted by the authors that conclusions about immunological memory after chemotherapy cannot be drawn from the repertoire data. In both cancer cohorts, median generation probability rose over the chemotherapy interval, which suggests that the repertoire was reconstituted through rebound thymic output. Declining TCR diversity with age in healthy donors was mainly explained by loss of richness; in cancer patients, loss of evenness also contributed.

The TCR sequence derives from a human donor in good health. The chain couples TRBV19 to TRBJ2-1; the D gene is perhaps TRBD1, from 6 matching bases. Material for sequencing was blood. The CDR3 region reads CASTYSTPGVLANEQFF. The DNA reads TGTGCCAGTACCTACTCCACTCCAGGGGTCTTAGCCAATGAGCAGTTCTTC.